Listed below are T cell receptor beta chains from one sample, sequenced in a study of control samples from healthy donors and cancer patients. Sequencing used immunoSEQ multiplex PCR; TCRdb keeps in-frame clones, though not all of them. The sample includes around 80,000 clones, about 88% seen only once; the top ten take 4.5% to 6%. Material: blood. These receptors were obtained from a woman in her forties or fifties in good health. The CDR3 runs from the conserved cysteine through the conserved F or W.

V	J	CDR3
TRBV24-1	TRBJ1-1	CATSDELGREAFF
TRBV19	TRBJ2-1	CASRQGIDNEQFF
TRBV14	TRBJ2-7	CASSQLQAYSYEQYF
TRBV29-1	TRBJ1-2	CSVVDSTAGYTF
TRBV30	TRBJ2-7	CAWSRGDKFYEQYF
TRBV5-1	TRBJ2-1	CASSPDPDSFNDEQFF
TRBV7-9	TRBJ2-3	CASSPGGTADTQYF
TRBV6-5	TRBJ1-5	CASTLRQGINQPQHF
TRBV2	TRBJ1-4	CASSGTTNEKLFF
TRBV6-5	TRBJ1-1	CASRGGFLNTEAFF
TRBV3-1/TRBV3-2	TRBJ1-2	CASSQFPGAPFF
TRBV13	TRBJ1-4	CASSLQDRDREKLFF
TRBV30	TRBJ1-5	CARSAKGGNQPQHF
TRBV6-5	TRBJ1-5	CASSSTASNQPQHF
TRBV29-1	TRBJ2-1	CSVFEGGYNEQFF
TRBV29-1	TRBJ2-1	CSVWTSGGASDEQFF
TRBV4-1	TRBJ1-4	CASRQGRTNEKLFF
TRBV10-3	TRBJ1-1	CAISDKKDTEAFF
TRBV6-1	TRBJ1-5	CASSEYGTGTQSSNQPQHF
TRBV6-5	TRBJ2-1	CVTEGLVRNEQFF
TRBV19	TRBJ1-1	CASLGGNTEAFF
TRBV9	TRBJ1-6	CASSARGESSYNSPLHF
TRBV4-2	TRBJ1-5	CASSQDTGQPQHF
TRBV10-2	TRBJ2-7	CASSDPQIGSYEQYF
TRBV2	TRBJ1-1	CASGGSGGTEAFF
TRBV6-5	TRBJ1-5	CASSRNRGDQPQHF
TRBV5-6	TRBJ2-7	CASSLERAPAEQYF
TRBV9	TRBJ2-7	CASSEGTYDEQYF
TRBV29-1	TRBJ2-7	CSVEGAKGSGEQYF
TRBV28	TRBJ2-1	CASRNSGGAHNEQFF
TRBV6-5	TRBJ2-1	CASTLGGGYNEQFF
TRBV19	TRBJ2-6	CATTDRGASGANVLTF
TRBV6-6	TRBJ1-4	CANSYGLATNEKLFF
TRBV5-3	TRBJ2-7	CARSLGRESSYEQYF
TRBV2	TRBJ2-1	CASTRGEQFF
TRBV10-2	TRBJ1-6	CASRISDREVPLHF
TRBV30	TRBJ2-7	CAWSDPGTGGSEQYF
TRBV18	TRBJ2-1	CASSPRTGYNEQFF
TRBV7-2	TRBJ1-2	CASSLATANYGYTF
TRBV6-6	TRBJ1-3	CASSYSGKEYTIYF
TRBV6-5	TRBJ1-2	CASIGQSDYGYTF
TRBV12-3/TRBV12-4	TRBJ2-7	CASRETGEQYF
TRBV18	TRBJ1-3	CASSPDGYSGNTIYF
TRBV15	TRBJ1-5	CATSRAGYQPQHF
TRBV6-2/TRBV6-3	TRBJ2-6	CASSYGEHSGANVLTF
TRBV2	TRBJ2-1	CASIPDSSSYNEQFF
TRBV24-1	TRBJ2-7	CATSEAGEIYEQYF
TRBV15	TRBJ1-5	CATSREGYQPQHF
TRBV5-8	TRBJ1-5	CASSFGQGLGKYQPQHF
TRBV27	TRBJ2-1	CASSLGRGITYNEQFF
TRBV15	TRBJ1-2	CATSRESGDGYTF
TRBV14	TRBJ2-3	CASTPLGTFGDTQYF